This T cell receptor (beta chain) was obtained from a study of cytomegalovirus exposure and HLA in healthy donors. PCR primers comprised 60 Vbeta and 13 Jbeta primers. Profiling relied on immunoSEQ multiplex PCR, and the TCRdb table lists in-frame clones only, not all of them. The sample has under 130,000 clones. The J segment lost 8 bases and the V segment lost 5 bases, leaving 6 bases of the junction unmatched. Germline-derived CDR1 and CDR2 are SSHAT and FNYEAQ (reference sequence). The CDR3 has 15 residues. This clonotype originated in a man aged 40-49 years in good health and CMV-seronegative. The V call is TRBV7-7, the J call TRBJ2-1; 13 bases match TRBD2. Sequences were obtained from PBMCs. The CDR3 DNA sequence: TGTGCCAGCAGCCCGACTAGCGGGGGGTGGGATGAGCAGTTCTTC. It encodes CASSPTSGGWDEQFF.